This passage covers 24 T cell receptor beta chains from one sample sequenced in a study. From the 5' RACE reads, TCRdb called clonotypes with MiXCR, one entry per CDR3 protein. This sample has 35,000 to 50,000 distinct CDR3 sequences; 29% occur once, and the top ten carry less than 4%. Source material: memory CD4+ T cells sorted from a lymph node. Subset specified: memory CD4+ T cells, CD4+CD45RO+CD25-. The receptors derive from a female donor with breast cancer.

The chain is built from TRBV11-2 and TRBJ2-1, with TRBD2 matching 7 bases. Germline CDR1 reads SGHAT; CDR2 reads FQNNGV. The CDR3 loop spans 15 amino acids. The J segment lost 3 bases and the V segment lost 5 bases, leaving 7 bases of the junction unmatched. The CDR3 bases are TGTGCCAGCAGCGCCCCCGGGACTATCTACAATGAGCAGTTCTTC. Residues: CASSAPGTIYNEQFF.

This clonotype was found a few times. This CDR3 is missing its conserved last phenylalanine or tryptophan, likely due to a read error. The V call is TRBV25-1, the J call TRBJ2-1; 14 positions agree with TRBD2. In germline, CDR1 is MGHDK, CDR2 SYGVNS. The CDR3 spans 15 residues. DNA for the CDR3: TGTGTCAGCAGGACTAGCGGGAGGTTGCCCAATGAGCAGTTCTCC. Its translation is CVSRTSGRLPNEQFS.

The chain links TRBV5-1 to TRBJ2-2, with a tentative D call TRBD2 (5 bases). The CDR3 totals 15 residues. In germline, CDR1 is SGHRS, CDR2 YFSETQ. Between the trimmed V and J ends, which lost 0 bases and 0 bases, there was a span of 6 bases. CDR3 DNA sequence: TGCGCCAGCAGCTTGGACGGGACGAACACCGGGGAGCTGTTTTTT. Amino acid sequence: CASSLDGTNTGELFF.

This clonotype occurred a few times. The chain employs TRBV18 and TRBJ1-1, with TRBD1 identical over 9 bases. This CDR3 spans 15 amino acids. V trimming: 0 bases; J trimming: 10 bases; junction bases outside the gene matches: 9. Germline lookup yields CDR1 KGHSH and CDR2 LQKENI. CDR3 region: CASSPPTRDREGAFF. The CDR3 DNA sequence: TGTGCCAGCTCACCACCGACCCGGGACAGGGAAGGAGCTTTCTTT.

This clonotype has just a few counts. As the CDR3 is not closed by the conserved phenylalanine or tryptophan, this likely results from a read error. The V gene is TRBV27, the J gene TRBJ2-5; D is undetermined. The CDR3 consists of 13 residues. The germline V gene has CDR1 MNHEY and CDR2 SMNVEV (reference sequence). The germline V and J ends were trimmed by 3 bases and 2 bases, with 7 bases remaining between them. The CDR3 region is CASSFGRQETQYC. CDR3 DNA: TGTGCCAGCAGTTTCGGCAGACAAGAGACCCAGTACTGC.

This clonotype has only one observation. The chain combines TRBV5-1 with TRBJ1-5; the D gene is possibly TRBD1 (6 bases). The germline V gene encodes CDR1 SGHRS and CDR2 YFSETQ. Trimming shortened V by 6 bases and J by 2 bases, and 15 bases separated the two germline ends. The CDR3 totals 15 residues. The CDR3 nucleotides are TGCGCCAGCACCCCAGGGGTTACGGGCAATCAGCCCCAGCATTTT. Its translation: CASTPGVTGNQPQHF.

This rearrangement joins TRBV4-2 to TRBJ1-5; a possible D gene is TRBD1 (6 bases). Trimming took 1 base from V and 4 from J, leaving 8 bases between them. CDR1 and CDR2 from the germline V gene are LGHNA and YNFKEQ. The CDR3 covers 14 residues. CDR3 loop: CASSQGGANQPQHF. The CDR3 DNA follows: TGTGCCAGCAGCCAAGGGGGGGCTAATCAGCCCCAGCATTTT.

There are a few counts of this clonotype. The chain recombines TRBV20-1 with TRBJ2-2; D remains unclear. Germline CDR1 is DFQATT and CDR2 is SNEGSKA (reference sequence). Trimming removed 6 bases from V and 4 bases from J, with 15 bases in between. The CDR3 consists of 14 residues. For the CDR3, the DNA is TGCAGTGCCTACCGACTCGTGGCCACCGGGGAGCTGTTTTTT. Translating it yields CSAYRLVATGELFF.

V is TRBV28 and J is TRBJ2-7; unclear D gene. The germline gives CDR1 MDHEN, CDR2 SYDVKM. The length of the CDR3 is 11 residues. The V end lost 8 bases, the J end lost 4 bases, and 9 bases lay between the germline ends. CDR3 bases: TGTGCCAGCGCCAGCCTATACGAGCAGTACTTC. As protein: CASASLYEQYF.

This sequence joins TRBV6-5 and TRBJ2-5; 7 bases match TRBD2. The V gene end was trimmed by 4 bases and the J gene end by 5 bases; junction bases not matched to a gene: 7. The CDR3 contains 14 residues. CDR1 and CDR2 from the germline V gene are MNHEY and SVGAGI. The CDR3 spells CASSLASGHETQYF. CDR3 bases: TGTGCCAGCAGTTTGGCTAGCGGTCACGAGACCCAGTACTTC.

This clonotype was recorded only once. This chain connects TRBV18 to TRBJ2-5; TRBD2 matches 8 bases. Trimming took 5 bases from V and 1 from J; bases not matched to a gene: 3. This CDR3 is built from 14 residues. CDR1 is KGHSH and CDR2 is LQKENI in the germline V gene. The CDR3 loop reads CASSRGTSQETQYF. The DNA of the CDR3 is TGTGCCAGCTCAAGAGGGACTAGCCAAGAGACCCAGTACTTC.

Only a few counts were recorded for this clonotype. The chain uses TRBV9 and TRBJ1-5; perhaps TRBD1 as D (6 bases). V lost 7 bases and J lost 4, with 18 bases in between. Germline V gene lookup returns CDR1 SGDLS and CDR2 YYNGEE. The CDR3 is 15 amino acids. This CDR3 reads CASGLGGQYNQPQHF. In DNA form, the CDR3 reads TGTGCCAGCGGACTGGGAGGACAGTATAATCAGCCCCAGCATTTT.

This clonotype has just a few counts. The chain employs TRBV12-3 or TRBV12-4 and TRBJ2-1; 12 bases line up with TRBD1. The CDR3 covers 16 residues. J gave up 0 bases and V 5 bases, and 2 bases lay outside the gene matches. In DNA form, the CDR3 reads TGTGCCAGCAGTCCGGGACAGGGGGCCTCCTACAATGAGCAGTTCTTC. It translates to CASSPGQGASYNEQFF.

A few counts support this clonotype. This rearrangement joins TRBV12-3 or TRBV12-4 to TRBJ2-1; perhaps TRBD2 as D (5 bases). The CDR3 has 11 amino acids. The germline V and J ends were trimmed by 6 bases and 9 bases, with 9 bases remaining between them. The CDR3 region has the DNA TGTGCCAGCAGCGGACTCTTTGAGCAGTTCTTC. Translation gives CASSGLFEQFF.

The gene calls are TRBV6-6 and TRBJ2-7; a weak D match, TRBD2 (7 bases). Trimming took off 5 bases at V and 4 bases at J, with 18 bases between the two ends. The germline V gene has CDR1 MNHNY and CDR2 SVGAGI (reference sequence). CDR3 size: 15 residues. For the CDR3, the DNA is TGTGCCAGCAGTATCTTAACGGGGGGCCTGTACGAGCAGTACTTC. It translates to CASSILTGGLYEQYF.

The rearrangement links TRBV9 to TRBJ2-2; D gene unclear. CDR3 size: 14 residues. Germline V gene lookup returns CDR1 SGDLS and CDR2 YYNGEE. Between the trimmed V and J ends, which lost 7 bases and 5 bases, there was a span of 15 bases. CDR3 residues: CASDSPVRTGELFF. The CDR3 nucleotides are TGTGCCAGCGACTCCCCGGTGAGAACCGGGGAGCTGTTTTTT.

V gene TRBV7-9 combines with J gene TRBJ1-1; maybe TRBD1 (5 bases). The V gene lost 1 base and the J gene lost 4 bases, with 10 bases spanning the gap. The CDR3 is made up of 14 amino acids. The germline CDR1 and CDR2 sequences are SEHNR and FQNEAQ (reference sequence). CDR3 sequence reads: CASSLVAGPTEAFF. DNA of the CDR3: TGTGCCAGCAGCTTAGTGGCAGGGCCCACTGAAGCTTTCTTT.

This clonotype turned up a few times. The chain combines TRBV4-2 with TRBJ2-1; TRBD2 matches at 10 bases. The V segment lost 4 bases and the J segment 1 base; nucleotides outside the gene matches: 7. CDR1 and CDR2 from the germline V gene are LGHNA and YNFKEQ. The CDR3 is 17 amino acids. For the CDR3, the DNA is TGTGCCAGCAGCCGTAAACTAGCGGGGACATCCTACAATGAGCAGTTCTTC. As protein: CASSRKLAGTSYNEQFF.

The V call is TRBV20-1, the J call TRBJ2-3; 15 positions match TRBD2. Trimming took 0 bases from V and 5 from J; bases not matched to a gene: 9. Germline V gives CDR1 DFQATT, CDR2 SNEGSKA (reference sequence). The CDR3 runs 18 residues. CDR3: CSARDPGLAGGVQDTQYF. The DNA of the CDR3 is TGCAGTGCTAGAGATCCGGGACTAGCGGGAGGCGTTCAAGATACGCAGTATTTT.

V is TRBV7-6 and J is TRBJ2-2; unclear D gene. The CDR3 is made up of 14 amino acids. The germline V gene encodes CDR1 SGHVS and CDR2 FNYEAQ. V shed 5 bases and J shed 4 bases, with 11 bases lying between them. CDR3 coding DNA: TGTGCCAGCAGCCTCGGGTCTCGCACCGGGGAGCTGTTTTTT. As protein: CASSLGSRTGELFF. The full variable domain, completed using reference TRBV7-6 and TRBJ2-2, is GAGVSQSPRYKVTKRGQDVALRCDPISGHVSLYWYRQALGQGPEFLTYFNYEAQQDKSGLPNDRFSAERPEGSISTLTIQRTEQRDSAMYRCASSLGSRTGELFFGEGSRLTVL.

This clonotype was detected a few times. The chain recombines TRBV7-9 with TRBJ2-1; D may be TRBD1 (5 bases). V lost 3 bases and J lost 8, with 8 bases in between. In germline, CDR1 is SEHNR, CDR2 FQNEAQ (reference sequence). The length of the CDR3 is 12 residues. The CDR3 here is CASSFQGHEQFF. In nucleotides, the CDR3 is TGTGCCAGCAGCTTTCAGGGCCATGAGCAGTTCTTC.

The gene calls are TRBV28 and TRBJ2-5, with D perhaps being TRBD1 or TRBD2 (5 bases each). CDR1 MDHEN and CDR2 SYDVKM come from the germline V gene. The CDR3 has 16 amino acids. Trimming took off 8 bases at V and 0 bases at J, with 19 bases between the two ends. The CDR3 loop is CASGSRGEGYQETQYF. CDR3 DNA sequence: TGTGCCAGCGGTTCACGGGGAGAGGGGTACCAAGAGACCCAGTACTTC. The complete variable domain, with remaining parts taken from reference TRBV28 and TRBJ2-5, reads DVKVTQSSRYLVKRTGEKVFLECVQDMDHENMFWYRQDPGLGLRLIYFSYDVKMKEKGDIPEGYSVSREKKERFSLILESASTNQTSMYLCASGSRGEGYQETQYFGPGTRLLVL.

In its sample, this clonotype was seen a few times. This sequence joins TRBV20-1 and TRBJ2-1; a possible D gene is TRBD2 (5 bases). This CDR3 is built from 15 residues. The germline CDR1 and CDR2 sequences are DFQATT and SNEGSKA (reference sequence). Trimming left V 0 bases short and J 8 bases short, with 17 bases between. CDR3 region: CSARDGDRSGDEQFF. CDR3 DNA sequence: TGCAGTGCTAGAGATGGGGATAGGTCCGGGGATGAGCAGTTCTTC.

In regard to this clonotype: Mismatch with germline at one junction end may stem from a read error. This sequence joins TRBV29-1 and TRBJ2-7; D might be TRBD1 or TRBD2, each matching 5 bases. CDR1 is SQVTM and CDR2 is ANQGSEA in the germline V gene. This CDR3 is 14 amino acids long. The CDR3 nucleotides are TGCGGCGTTGAACTCCCCGGGACCGGTCCCGAGCAGTACTTC. This gives the protein CGVELPGTGPEQYF.